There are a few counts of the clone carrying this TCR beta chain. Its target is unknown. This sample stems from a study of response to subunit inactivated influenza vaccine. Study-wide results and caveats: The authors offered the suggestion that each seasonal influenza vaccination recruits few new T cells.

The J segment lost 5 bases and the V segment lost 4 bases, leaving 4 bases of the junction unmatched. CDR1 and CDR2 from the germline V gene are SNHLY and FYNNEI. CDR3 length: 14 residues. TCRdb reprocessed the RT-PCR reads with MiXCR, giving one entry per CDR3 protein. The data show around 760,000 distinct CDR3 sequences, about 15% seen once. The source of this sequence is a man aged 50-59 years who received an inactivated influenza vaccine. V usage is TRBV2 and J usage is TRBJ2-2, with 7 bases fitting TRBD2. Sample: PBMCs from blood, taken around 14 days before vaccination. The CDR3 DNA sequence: TGTGCCAGCAGTGGGCTAGCGGTTACCGGGGAGCTGTTTTTT. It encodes CASSGLAVTGELFF.